This passage covers 10 T cell receptor beta chains from one sample sequenced in a study of T cells after yellow fever vaccination (dated by TCRdb to the late 2010s). The sample's treatment or condition label, decoded: live attenuated yellow fever vaccine strain. Library generation was performed with 5' RACE. Sequencing was performed on an Illumina HiSeq 2500. Clones were called with MiXCR by TCRdb after fastp trimmed the public reads at Q25, and only in-frame beta chains were retained. Each record represents a unique CDR3 protein, reported with the most common genes and DNA among its rows. This sample holds about 130,000 distinct CDR3 sequences; about 6.9% were observed only once. The ten biggest clones cover about 0.61% of the sample. Sample: CD4+ T cells sorted from PBMCs, taken 10 days after the yellow fever booster vaccination. All receptors derive from a man under 40 who received the YFV17D yellow fever vaccine.

There are many counts of this clonotype. J is TRBJ2-1 and V is TRBV29-1, with 10 nucleotides matching TRBD2. The CDR3 is 14 amino acids. With V trimmed by 1 base and J by 7 bases, 4 bases remained unmatched. Germline CDR1 SQVTM, CDR2 ANQGSEA. Here the CDR3 reads CSVEVLAGRNEQFF. In DNA form, the CDR3 reads TGCAGCGTTGAAGTACTAGCGGGAAGGAATGAGCAGTTCTTC.

The V gene is TRBV6-2 or TRBV6-3, the J gene TRBJ1-1, with D hard to call. Per the germline V gene, CDR1 is MNHEY and CDR2 is SVGEGT. This CDR3 region has 13 residues. V shed 2 bases and J shed 8 bases, with 12 bases lying between them. Written as DNA, the CDR3 is TGTGCCAGCAGTTACACCACCCGAAACGAAGCTTTCTTT. Its protein is CASSYTTRNEAFF.

This clonotype was observed at least ten times. The rearrangement uses TRBV11-2 and TRBJ2-1, with 15 bases matching TRBD2. In germline, CDR1 is SGHAT, CDR2 FQNNGV. V shed 8 bases and J 1 base; nucleotides not matched to a gene: 12. The CDR3 loop spans 19 amino acids. CDR3 amino acids: CASQPMGLAGGRSYNEQFF. The CDR3 nucleotides read TGTGCCAGCCAGCCAATGGGACTAGCGGGAGGACGGTCCTACAATGAGCAGTTCTTC.

The chain has TRBV10-3 and TRBJ2-2; 14 nucleotides align to TRBD2. The CDR3 has 15 residues. V dropped 8 bases and J dropped 6; count of bases not matched to a gene: 5. The V gene's germline CDR1 is ENHRY and CDR2 SYGVKD. The CDR3 spells CAIGTSGRGAGELFF. The CDR3 nucleotides read TGTGCCATCGGGACTAGCGGGAGAGGGGCCGGGGAGCTGTTTTTT.

This clonotype has a count of ten or more. The genes are TRBV29-1 and TRBJ1-2; no reliable D call. CDR3 length equals 13 residues. Per germline, CDR1 SQVTM and CDR2 ANQGSEA. Trimming pared 2 bases from V and 8 bases from J, leaving 15 bases between. CDR3 DNA sequence: TGCAGCGTTGAAAGACAACGATCGGGGGGCTACACCTTC. Translation gives CSVERQRSGGYTF.

This clonotype was counted ten times or more. J is TRBJ2-7 and V is TRBV9, with 10 bases matching TRBD2. This CDR3 is 12 amino acids long. CDR1 SGDLS and CDR2 YYNGEE come from the germline V gene. The J segment lost 6 bases and the V segment lost 3 bases, leaving 0 bases of the junction unmatched. The CDR3 reads CASSGLAGEQYF. As DNA, the CDR3 is TGTGCCAGCAGCGGACTAGCGGGCGAGCAGTACTTC.

This clonotype showed up many times. The rearrangement uses TRBV18 and TRBJ1-5; D call uncertain. There are 16 residues in the CDR3. CDR1 and CDR2 (germline): KGHSH, LQKENI. Trimming shortened V by 5 bases and J by 0 bases, and 14 bases separated the two germline ends. CDR3 protein: CASSTRQSLSNQPQHF. As DNA, the CDR3 is TGTGCCAGCTCAACCCGGCAGTCACTTAGCAATCAGCCCCAGCATTTT.

This clonotype was observed many times. CDR3 protein: CASSLVGGGLKFF. CDR3 bases: TGTGCCAGCAGCTTAGTGGGGGGAGGACTGAAGTTCTTC. The rearrangement links TRBV11-3 to TRBJ2-1, with D maybe TRBD2 (6 bases). V lost 1 base and J 14 bases, leaving 15 bases between the germline ends. Looked up from germline, CDR1 is SGHNT and CDR2 is YENEEA. The CDR3 contains 13 residues.

This clonotype was found many times. The chain recombines TRBV5-1 with TRBJ2-1; D is perhaps TRBD1 (6 bases). Germline values: CDR1 SGHRS, CDR2 YFSETQ. V dropped 4 bases and J dropped 9 bases, with 14 bases sitting between them. This CDR3 contains 13 residues. The CDR3 DNA follows: TGCGCCAGCAGCCTGGACAGATTAGGTGAGCAGTTCTTC. Residues: CASSLDRLGEQFF.

This clonotype was picked up many times. The chain links TRBV6-1 to TRBJ2-7, with 9 bases lining up with TRBD1. CDR3 length: 15 amino acids. The germline V gene has CDR1 MNHNS and CDR2 SASEGT. The V gene end was trimmed by 2 bases and the J gene end by 4 bases; junction bases not matched to a gene: 6. CDR3 sequence reads: CASSERGDRAYEQYF. For the CDR3, the DNA is TGTGCCAGCAGTGAACGCGGGGACAGGGCTTACGAGCAGTACTTC.